These 24 T cell receptor beta chains came from one sample sequenced in a study of cytomegalovirus exposure and HLA in healthy donors. Use of 60 Vbeta and 13 Jbeta primers characterized the PCR. Sequenced by immunoSEQ multiplex PCR; TCRdb stores in-frame clones only, minus some. Among approximately 160,000 clones listed, more than 65% were seen once. The specimen was PBMCs. The receptors were sampled from a woman in her twenties or thirties in good health and CMV-seronegative.

The chain combines TRBV2 with TRBJ2-2; a weak D match, TRBD1 (5 bases). This CDR3 has 14 residues. With 4 bases removed from V and 1 base from J, the gap between germline ends came to 7 bases. In germline, CDR1 is SNHLY, CDR2 FYNNEI. The CDR3 nucleotides read TGTGCCAGCAGTGCGACAGTGAACACCGGGGAGCTGTTTTTT. Its translation is CASSATVNTGELFF.

The chain links TRBV4-1 to TRBJ1-1, with D unclear. This CDR3 contains 13 residues. Germline V gives CDR1 MGHRA, CDR2 YSYEKL. Trimming removed 1 base from V and 7 bases from J, with 10 bases in between. CDR3 coding DNA: TGCGCCAGCAGCCAAGTGAGCTCCAATGAAGCTTTCTTT. Translation gives CASSQVSSNEAFF.

CDR3 nucleotides: TGTGCCTGGAGCGATGGGACAGTCCTCCACTTT. Encoded protein: CAWSDGTVLHF. The chain carries TRBV30 and TRBJ1-6, with 7 bases lining up with TRBD1. Germline trimming cut 3 bases from V and 15 bases from J; bases unmatched to any gene: 5. This CDR3 comprises 11 residues. Looked up from germline, CDR1 is GTSNPN and CDR2 is SVGIG (reference sequence).

The genes are TRBV4-3 and TRBJ1-1, with no clear D. CDR1 is LGHNA, CDR2 YSLEER, per germline. This CDR3 has 13 residues. V shed 0 bases and J shed 0 bases, with 2 bases lying between them. The CDR3 protein is CASSQDVNTEAFF. CDR3 nucleotides: TGCGCCAGCAGCCAAGACGTGAACACTGAAGCTTTCTTT.

In DNA, the CDR3 is TGTGCCAGCAGCTTTAGCGGGAGCTGGGGGGAGACCCAGTACTTC. It yields the protein CASSFSGSWGETQYF. This chain joins TRBV6-1 and TRBJ2-5, with 9 bases fitting TRBD2. The CDR3 length is 15 residues. From germline, CDR1 is MNHNS and CDR2 SASEGT. With 6 bases clipped from V and 5 bases from J, the junction kept 10 bases outside the gene matches.

V gene TRBV9 combines with J gene TRBJ2-7; TRBD2 matches at 7 bases. The CDR3 is 15 residues long. The germline CDR1 and CDR2 sequences are SGDLS and YYNGEE. Germline trimming cut 4 bases from V and 5 bases from J; bases unmatched to any gene: 12. CDR3 loop: CASSPLGGFENEQYF. The CDR3 nucleotides are TGTGCCAGCAGCCCCCTGGGAGGGTTTGAAAACGAGCAGTACTTC.

The J gene is TRBJ1-6, the V gene TRBV7-9; no firm D call. The CDR3 has 14 amino acids. Trimming took off 1 base at V and 8 bases at J, with 9 bases between the two ends. Germline CDR1 and CDR2: SEHNR and FQNEAQ (reference sequence). CDR3 amino acids: CASSLGGPHSPLHF. The CDR3 bases are TGTGCCAGCAGCTTAGGAGGGCCCCATTCACCCCTCCACTTT.

The sample holds a few counts of this clone. The chain couples TRBV7-3 to TRBJ2-1; TRBD2 matches 13 bases. J lost 3 bases, V lost 5 bases, and 4 bases had no gene match. The CDR3 is 16 residues long. In germline, CDR1 is SGHTA, CDR2 FQGTGA. The CDR3, as DNA: TGTGCCAGCAGCCCGCGACTAGCGGGGGGCTACAATGAGCAGTTCTTC. Protein product: CASSPRLAGGYNEQFF.

This sequence joins TRBV13 and TRBJ2-1, with 13 positions matching TRBD2. Germline CDR1 is PRHDT and CDR2 is FYEKMQ (reference sequence). This CDR3 comprises 18 residues. J was trimmed by 0 bases and V by 7 bases; bases with no gene match: 9. As DNA, the CDR3 is TGTGCCAGCACGCGGACTAGCGGGAGTGGGAGCTCCTACAATGAGCAGTTCTTC. This sequence encodes CASTRTSGSGSSYNEQFF.

The chain links TRBV5-1 to TRBJ1-1; D is uncertain. This CDR3 has 15 residues. Between the trimmed V and J ends, which lost 0 bases and 0 bases, there was a span of 9 bases. CDR1 SGHRS and CDR2 YFSETQ come from the germline V gene. In DNA, the CDR3 is TGCGCCAGCAGCTTGGCCAGTTCAATGAACACTGAAGCTTTCTTT. Translating gives CASSLASSMNTEAFF.

V and J are TRBV15 and TRBJ2-7; D may be TRBD1 (6 bases). CDR1 is LNHNV and CDR2 is YYDKDF in the germline V gene (reference sequence). V was trimmed by 1 base and J by 6 bases, leaving 16 bases between them. CDR3 length equals 15 residues. CDR3 sequence reads: CATSRGPGQFSEQYF. The DNA of the CDR3 is TGTGCCACCAGCAGAGGCCCCGGACAGTTCAGCGAGCAGTACTTC.

This clone was observed a few times. The DNA of the CDR3 is TGTGCCAGCAGCGTAAACAGGCGGCCACTGGAGCAGTACTTC. Its translation: CASSVNRRPLEQYF. The chain joins TRBV9 to TRBJ2-7; possibly TRBD1 for D (5 bases). The CDR3 is made up of 14 amino acids. V lost 1 base and J 7 bases, leaving 15 bases between the germline ends. Germline values: CDR1 SGDLS, CDR2 YYNGEE.

V usage is TRBV19 and J usage is TRBJ2-3, with 9 bases lining up with TRBD2. The CDR3 consists of 17 residues. Losses at the gene ends were 7 bases for V and 3 bases for J; bases not matched to a gene: 14. Germline V lookup: CDR1 LNHDA, CDR2 SQIVND (reference sequence). CDR3 DNA sequence: TGTGCCAGTACTCCCTTGGGCGGGAGGGCCGGGACAGATACGCAGTATTTT. As protein: CASTPLGGRAGTDTQYF. Full variable domain (rest looked up from reference TRBV19 and TRBJ2-3): DGGITQSPKYLFRKEGQNVTLSCEQNLNHDAMYWYRQDPGQGLRLIYYSQIVNDFQKGDIAEGYSVSREKKESFPLTVTSAQKNPTAFYLCASTPLGGRAGTDTQYFGPGTRLTVL.

This clone is a singleton in its sample. J is TRBJ1-1 and V is TRBV16; 7 nucleotides agree with TRBD1. Germline CDR1 KGHSY, CDR2 FQNENV. V was pared by 1 base and J by 1 base, with 15 bases of the junction left unmatched. The CDR3 covers 19 residues. This chain's CDR3 is CASSQYRDSLRNRNTEAFF. In DNA form, the CDR3 reads TGTGCCAGCAGCCAATACCGGGACAGCCTAAGAAACCGGAACACTGAAGCTTTCTTT.

The CDR3 bases are TGTGCCAGCAGCTCAAGCAGGGTTGGCGGGGAGCTGTTTTTT. Its translation is CASSSSRVGGELFF. The chain carries TRBV7-9 and TRBJ2-2, with a tentative D call TRBD1 (5 bases). CDR1 and CDR2 (germline): SEHNR, FQNEAQ (reference sequence). Trimming pared 4 bases from V and 7 bases from J, leaving 13 bases between. This CDR3 region has 14 residues. Full variable domain (missing parts from reference TRBV7-9 and TRBJ2-2): DTGVSQNPRHKITKRGQNVTFRCDPISEHNRLYWYRQTLGQGPEFLTYFQNEAQLEKSRLLSDRFSAERPKGSFSTLEIQRTEQGDSAMYLCASSSSRVGGELFFGEGSRLTVL.

The chain couples TRBV4-2 to TRBJ2-1; 8 bases match TRBD2. V shed 1 base and J 5 bases; nucleotides not matched to a gene: 7. Germline CDR1 and CDR2: LGHNA and YNFKEQ. CDR3 length: 16 amino acids. In DNA form, the CDR3 reads TGTGCCAGCAGCCAAGGTTCCAGCGGGGGAGACAATGAGCAGTTCTTC. As protein: CASSQGSSGGDNEQFF.

The J gene is TRBJ2-5, the V gene TRBV2; no clear D. Matching the DNA end better, TRBJ2-7 makes the J call doubtful. Germline lookup yields CDR1 SNHLY and CDR2 FYNNEI. The CDR3 spans 14 residues. The CDR3 coding sequence is TGTGCCAGCAGTGATGCCGATGGGGCCTACGAGCAGTACTTC. It codes for CASSDADGAYEQYF.

The chain has TRBV30 and TRBJ2-7, with 9 bases fitting TRBD1. CDR3 length: 14 amino acids. Germline-derived CDR1 and CDR2 are GTSNPN and SVGIG (reference sequence). Trimming removed 4 bases from V and 6 bases from J; junction bases left unmatched: 10. The CDR3 is CAWIPLTGGLEQYF. The DNA for the CDR3 is TGTGCCTGGATTCCGCTTACAGGGGGCCTCGAGCAGTACTTC.

The count of this clone is one. V is TRBV5-1 and J is TRBJ2-5; TRBD2 might be the D (6 bases). V lost 0 bases to trimming and J lost 5 bases, with 20 bases between them. Germline CDR1 and CDR2: SGHRS and YFSETQ. The CDR3 runs to 17 residues. The CDR3 is CASSLGLGTSGGETQYF. CDR3 nucleotide sequence: TGCGCCAGCAGCTTGGGACTGGGGACTTCAGGTGGGGAGACCCAGTACTTC.

The V gene is TRBV11-3, the J gene TRBJ1-1, with 7 nucleotides matching TRBD1. This CDR3 has 12 residues. The junction had 4 bases not matched to a gene; V was cut back by 5 bases and J by 7 bases. CDR1 SGHNT and CDR2 YENEEA come from the germline V gene. The CDR3 is CASSEGQDEAFF. The CDR3, as DNA: TGTGCCAGCAGCGAAGGACAGGATGAAGCTTTCTTT.

This clone has just a few counts. V usage is TRBV10-3 and J usage is TRBJ2-3; D possibly corresponds to TRBD2 (6 bases). V was shortened by 7 bases and J by 2 bases, with 10 bases between the two germline ends. The germline V gene encodes CDR1 ENHRY and CDR2 SYGVKD. CDR3 length: 13 amino acids. The CDR3 DNA reads TGTGCCATCACCGCGGGAACCACAGATACGCAGTATTTT. Translation: CAITAGTTDTQYF.

The J gene is TRBJ2-2, the V gene TRBV28, with TRBD2 as a possible D gene (5 bases). With 3 bases removed from V and 5 bases from J, the gap between germline ends came to 19 bases. Germline V gene data show CDR1 as MDHEN and CDR2 as SYDVKM. The CDR3 contains 17 residues. The CDR3 sequence is CASSFNEGLVGTGELFF. CDR3 coding DNA: TGTGCCAGCAGTTTTAACGAGGGCCTTGTCGGAACCGGGGAGCTGTTTTTT.

This clone was counted a single time. The rearrangement uses TRBV15 and TRBJ1-1; D unclear. Trimming left V 4 bases short and J 0 bases short, with 12 bases between. The length of the CDR3 is 15 residues. The germline V gene has CDR1 LNHNV and CDR2 YYDKDF (reference sequence). CDR3 nucleotides: TGTGCCACCAGCACAGCGACGGGTATGAACACTGAAGCTTTCTTT. Its translation: CATSTATGMNTEAFF.

The chain couples TRBV30 to TRBJ1-4; D is ambiguous. The CDR3 has 15 amino acids. Trimming took off 0 bases at V and 7 bases at J, with 15 bases between the two ends. The germline V gene has CDR1 GTSNPN and CDR2 SVGIG (reference sequence). The CDR3 loop is CAWSVLGGIAEKLFF. CDR3 DNA: TGTGCCTGGAGTGTACTTGGAGGGATAGCTGAAAAACTGTTTTTT.